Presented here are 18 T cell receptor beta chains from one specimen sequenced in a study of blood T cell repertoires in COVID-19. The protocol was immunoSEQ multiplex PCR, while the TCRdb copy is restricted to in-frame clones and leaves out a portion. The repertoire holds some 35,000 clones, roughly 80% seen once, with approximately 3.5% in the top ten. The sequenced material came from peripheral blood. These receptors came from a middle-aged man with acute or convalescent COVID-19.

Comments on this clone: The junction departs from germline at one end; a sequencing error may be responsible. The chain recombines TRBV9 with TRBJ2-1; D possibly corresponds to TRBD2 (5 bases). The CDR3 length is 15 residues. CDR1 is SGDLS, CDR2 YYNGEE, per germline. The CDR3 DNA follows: TGTGCCAGCAGCGTAGGGCAGGACTCCCACAATGAGCAGTTCTTC. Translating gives CASSVGQDSHNEQFF.

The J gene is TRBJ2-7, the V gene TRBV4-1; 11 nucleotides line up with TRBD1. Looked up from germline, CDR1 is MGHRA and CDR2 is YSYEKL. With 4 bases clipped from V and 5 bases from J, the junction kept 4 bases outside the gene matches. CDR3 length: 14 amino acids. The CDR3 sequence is CASSPGQGVDEQYF. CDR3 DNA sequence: TGCGCCAGCAGCCCGGGACAGGGGGTGGACGAGCAGTACTTC.

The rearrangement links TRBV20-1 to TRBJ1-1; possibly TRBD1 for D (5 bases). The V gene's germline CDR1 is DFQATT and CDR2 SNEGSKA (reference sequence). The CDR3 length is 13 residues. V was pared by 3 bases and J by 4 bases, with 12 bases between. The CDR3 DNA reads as TGCAGTGCTAGTTTGGGGGGGACCACTGAAGCTTTCTTT. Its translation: CSASLGGTTEAFF.

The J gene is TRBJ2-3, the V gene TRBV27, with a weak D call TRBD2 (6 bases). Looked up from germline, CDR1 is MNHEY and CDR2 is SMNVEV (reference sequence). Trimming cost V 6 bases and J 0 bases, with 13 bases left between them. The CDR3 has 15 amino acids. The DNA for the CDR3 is TGTGCCAGCAGGGACGGGAGATATAGCACAGATACGCAGTATTTT. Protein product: CASRDGRYSTDTQYF.

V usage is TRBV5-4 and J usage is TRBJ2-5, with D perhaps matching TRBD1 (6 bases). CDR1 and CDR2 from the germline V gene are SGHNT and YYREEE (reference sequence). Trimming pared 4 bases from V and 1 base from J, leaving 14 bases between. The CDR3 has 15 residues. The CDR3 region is CASSPGTFTQETQYF. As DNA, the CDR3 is TGTGCCAGCAGCCCCGGGACATTCACCCAAGAGACCCAGTACTTC.

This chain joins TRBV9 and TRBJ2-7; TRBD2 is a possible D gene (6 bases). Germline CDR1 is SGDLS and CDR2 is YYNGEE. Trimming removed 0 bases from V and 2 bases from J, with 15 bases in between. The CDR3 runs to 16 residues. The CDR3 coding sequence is TGTGCCAGCAGCGTAGGTTCTAGCGCACGCCCCTACGAGCAGTACTTC. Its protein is CASSVGSSARPYEQYF.

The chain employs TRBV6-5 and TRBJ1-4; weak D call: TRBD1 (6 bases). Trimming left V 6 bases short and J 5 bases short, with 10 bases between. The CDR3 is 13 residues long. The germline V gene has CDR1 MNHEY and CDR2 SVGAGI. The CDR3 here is CASSSGQNEKLFF. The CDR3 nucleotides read TGTGCCAGCAGCTCGGGACAAAATGAAAAACTGTTTTTT.

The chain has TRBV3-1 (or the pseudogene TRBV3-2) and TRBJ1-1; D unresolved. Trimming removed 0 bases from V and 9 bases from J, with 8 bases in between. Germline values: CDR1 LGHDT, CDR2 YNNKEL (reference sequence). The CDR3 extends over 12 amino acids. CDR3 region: CASSQDRYQAFF. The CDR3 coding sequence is TGTGCCAGCAGCCAAGACAGATACCAAGCTTTCTTT.

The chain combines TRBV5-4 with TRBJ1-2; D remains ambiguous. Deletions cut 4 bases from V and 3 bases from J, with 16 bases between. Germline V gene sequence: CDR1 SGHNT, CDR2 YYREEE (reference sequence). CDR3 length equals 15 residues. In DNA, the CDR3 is TGTGCCAGCAGCCCGGAGGTAGGGATCGACTATGGCTACACCTTC. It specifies CASSPEVGIDYGYTF.

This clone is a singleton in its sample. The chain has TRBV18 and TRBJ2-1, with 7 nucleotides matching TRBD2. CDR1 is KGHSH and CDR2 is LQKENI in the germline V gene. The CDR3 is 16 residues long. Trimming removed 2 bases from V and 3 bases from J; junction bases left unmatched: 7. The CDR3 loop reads CASSPKRGGVYNEQFF. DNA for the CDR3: TGTGCCAGCTCACCAAAACGGGGAGGGGTCTACAATGAGCAGTTCTTC.

CDR3 region: CASRRGRNTEAFF. Here the CDR3 DNA reads TGTGCCAGTAGAAGAGGGAGAAACACTGAAGCTTTCTTT. This rearrangement joins TRBV19 to TRBJ1-1; D gene unclear. The CDR3 covers 13 residues. Looked up from germline, CDR1 is LNHDA and CDR2 is SQIVND (reference sequence). V was shortened by 6 bases and J by 2 bases, with 10 bases between the two germline ends. Based on the CDR3 plus reference TRBV19 and TRBJ1-1, the full variable domain is DGGITQSPKYLFRKEGQNVTLSCEQNLNHDAMYWYRQDPGQGLRLIYYSQIVNDFQKGDIAEGYSVSREKKESFPLTVTSAQKNPTAFYLCASRRGRNTEAFFGQGTRLTVV.

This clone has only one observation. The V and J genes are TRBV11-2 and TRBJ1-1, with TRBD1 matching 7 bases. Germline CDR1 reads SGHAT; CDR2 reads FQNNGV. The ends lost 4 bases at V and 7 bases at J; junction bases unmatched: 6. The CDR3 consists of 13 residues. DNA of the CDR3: TGTGCCAGCAGCTCCGACAGGGATATTGAAGCTTTCTTT. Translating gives CASSSDRDIEAFF.

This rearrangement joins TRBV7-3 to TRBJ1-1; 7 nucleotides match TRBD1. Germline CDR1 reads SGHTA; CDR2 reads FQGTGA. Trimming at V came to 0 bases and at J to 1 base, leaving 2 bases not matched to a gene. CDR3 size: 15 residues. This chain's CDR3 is CASSLTGTANTEAFF. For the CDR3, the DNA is TGTGCCAGCAGCTTAACCGGGACAGCGAACACTGAAGCTTTCTTT. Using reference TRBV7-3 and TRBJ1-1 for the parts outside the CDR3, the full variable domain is GAGVSQTPSNKVTEKGKYVELRCDPISGHTALYWYRQSLGQGPEFLIYFQGTGAADDSGLPNDRFFAVRPEGSVSTLKIQRTERGDSAVYLCASSLTGTANTEAFFGQGTRLTVV.

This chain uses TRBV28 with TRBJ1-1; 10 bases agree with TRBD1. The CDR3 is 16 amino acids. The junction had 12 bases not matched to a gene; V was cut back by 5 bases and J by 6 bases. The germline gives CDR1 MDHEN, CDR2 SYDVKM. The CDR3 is CASSPLPTGGRAEAFF. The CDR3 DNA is TGTGCCAGCAGTCCACTTCCGACAGGGGGCCGCGCTGAAGCTTTCTTT.

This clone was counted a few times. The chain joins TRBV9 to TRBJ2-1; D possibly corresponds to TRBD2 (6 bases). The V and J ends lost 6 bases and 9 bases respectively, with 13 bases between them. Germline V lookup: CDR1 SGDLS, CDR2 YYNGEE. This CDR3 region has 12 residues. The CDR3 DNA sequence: TGTGCCAGCAAGGAGGGAGACGGTGAGCAGTTCTTC. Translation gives CASKEGDGEQFF.

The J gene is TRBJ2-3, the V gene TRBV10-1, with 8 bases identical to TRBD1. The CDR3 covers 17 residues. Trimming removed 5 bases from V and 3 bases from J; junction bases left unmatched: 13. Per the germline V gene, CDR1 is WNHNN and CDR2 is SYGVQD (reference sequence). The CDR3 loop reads CASSLTGGTFGTDTQYF. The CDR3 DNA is TGCGCCAGCAGTCTAACAGGGGGAACTTTTGGGACAGATACGCAGTATTTT.

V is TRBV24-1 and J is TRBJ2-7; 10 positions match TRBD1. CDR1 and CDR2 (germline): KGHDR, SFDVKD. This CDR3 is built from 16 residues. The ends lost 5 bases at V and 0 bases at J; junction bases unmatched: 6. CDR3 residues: CATSGAGQGTSYEQYF. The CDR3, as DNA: TGTGCCACCAGTGGGGCGGGACAGGGGACCTCCTACGAGCAGTACTTC.

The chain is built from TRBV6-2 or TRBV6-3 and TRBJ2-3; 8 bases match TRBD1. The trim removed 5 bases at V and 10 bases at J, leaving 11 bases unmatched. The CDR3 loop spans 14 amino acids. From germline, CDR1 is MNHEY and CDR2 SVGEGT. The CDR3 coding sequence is TGTGCCAGCAGTCTTAAACCCCAGGACAGGGCGCAGTATTTT. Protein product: CASSLKPQDRAQYF.